Reported below is one TCR beta chain. Libraries were prepared by immunoSEQ multiplex PCR; TCRdb keeps only in-frame clonotypes and omits some of them. The profile shows about 88,000 clones, more than 85% of them singletons. This CDR3 spans 16 amino acids. Trimming left V 3 bases short and J 3 bases short, with 17 bases between. Germline values: CDR1 SEHNR, CDR2 FQNEAQ (reference sequence). The data derive from a study of T cell changes during pregnancy in multiple sclerosis. The sample in question was peripheral blood, obtained in the first trimester of pregnancy. The receptor was derived from a female donor with multiple sclerosis, enrolled in a pregnancy study. This rearrangement joins TRBV7-9 to TRBJ1-2; TRBD1 is a possible D gene (5 bases). The CDR3 nucleotides are TGTGCCAGCAGCTTTGGTGGGACGGCGGGATACTATGGCTACACCTTC. Translated: CASSFGGTAGYYGYTF.